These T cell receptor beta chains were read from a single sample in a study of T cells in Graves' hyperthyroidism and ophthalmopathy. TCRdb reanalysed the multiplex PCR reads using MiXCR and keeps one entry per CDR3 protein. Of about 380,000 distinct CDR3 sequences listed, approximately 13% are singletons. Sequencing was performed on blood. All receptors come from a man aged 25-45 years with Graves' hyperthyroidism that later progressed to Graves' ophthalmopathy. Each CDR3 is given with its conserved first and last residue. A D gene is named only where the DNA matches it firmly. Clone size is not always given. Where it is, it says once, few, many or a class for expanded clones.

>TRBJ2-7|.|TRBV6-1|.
TGTGCCAGCAGTGAAGGACACCTAAGCTCCTACGGGCAGTACTTC
CASSEGHLSSYGQYF
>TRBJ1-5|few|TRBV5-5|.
TGTGCCAGCAGCTTGTTGTGGGACACTAGGTATAGCAATCAGCCCCAGCATTTT
CASSLLWDTRYSNQPQHF
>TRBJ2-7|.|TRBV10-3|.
TGTGCCATCGCAGGGGCAGGCTCCTACGAGCAGTACTTC
CAIAGAGSYEQYF
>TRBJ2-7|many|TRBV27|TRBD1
TGTGCCAGCAGTTTATCGACAGGGCGCTCCTACGAGCAGTACTTC
CASSLSTGRSYEQYF
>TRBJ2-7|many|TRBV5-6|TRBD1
TGTGCCAGCAGCGAGTGGACAGGGGGAAACTACGAGCAGTACTTC
CASSEWTGGNYEQYF
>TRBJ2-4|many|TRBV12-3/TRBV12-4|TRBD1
TGTGCCAGCAGTTCCTTGACAGGGAAGGGCAAAAACATTCAGTACTTC
CASSSLTGKGKNIQYF
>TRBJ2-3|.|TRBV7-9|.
TGTGCCAGCAGCTTCCCCACTAACGGGGGGCCTACCGGCACAGATACGCAGTATTTT
CASSFPTNGGPTGTDTQYF
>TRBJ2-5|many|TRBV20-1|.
TGCAGTGCAAATGGGCAGGGTCTTGCAGAGACCCAGTACTTC
CSANGQGLAETQYF
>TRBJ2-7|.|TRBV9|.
TGTGCCAGCAGCGTTGGAGGGACAGAAGTCTACGAGCAGTACTTC
CASSVGGTEVYEQYF
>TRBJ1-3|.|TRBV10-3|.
TGTGCCACCTCACCGGGACGCACCTCTGGAAATACCATATATTTT
CATSPGRTSGNTIYF
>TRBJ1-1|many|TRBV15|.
TGTGCCACCAGCACTGACCCGGGGATCGCTGAAGCTTTCTTT
CATSTDPGIAEAFF
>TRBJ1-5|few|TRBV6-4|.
TGTGCCAGCAGAGCCTATAGCAATCAGCCCCAGCATTTT
CASRAYSNQPQHF
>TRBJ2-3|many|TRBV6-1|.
TGTGCCAGCAGTGAACAGGGTGGCACAGATACGCAGTATTTT
CASSEQGGTDTQYF